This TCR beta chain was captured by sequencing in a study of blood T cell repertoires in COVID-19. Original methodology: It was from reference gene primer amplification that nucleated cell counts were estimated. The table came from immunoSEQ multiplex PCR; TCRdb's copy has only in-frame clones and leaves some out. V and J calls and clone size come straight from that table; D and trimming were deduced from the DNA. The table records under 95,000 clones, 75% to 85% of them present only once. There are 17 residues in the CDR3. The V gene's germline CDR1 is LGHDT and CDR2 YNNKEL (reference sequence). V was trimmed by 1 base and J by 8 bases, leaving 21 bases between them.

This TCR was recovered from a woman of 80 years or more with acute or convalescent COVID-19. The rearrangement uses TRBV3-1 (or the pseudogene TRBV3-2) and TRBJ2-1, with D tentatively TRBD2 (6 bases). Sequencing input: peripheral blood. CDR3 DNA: TGTGCCAGCAGCCAAGCATTTTCCGGGGGTTTGGGCGATGAGCAGTTCTTC. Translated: CASSQAFSGGLGDEQFF.